The 21 T cell receptor beta chains presented below share a single source sample, sequenced in a study of molecular identifiers for immune sequencing clone quantification. TCRdb re-called the PCR reads with MiXCR, one entry per CDR3 protein. This sample has some 70,000 distinct CDR3 sequences; over 15% occur once, and the top ten carry around 1.5%. The specimen was naive CD8+ T cells from blood, with Jurkat cell RNA spiked in. Sample subset: FACS-sorted CD8+CD4-CCR7+CD45RA+ naive T cells. The origin of the receptors is a human donor in good health. Some libraries in this study had Jurkat cell RNA spiked in.

This clonotype was seen only a few times. The V call is TRBV9, the J call TRBJ1-5; TRBD1 aligns across 9 bases. V dropped 7 bases and J dropped 5; count of bases not matched to a gene: 7. CDR3 size: 14 residues. The V gene's germline CDR1 is SGDLS and CDR2 YYNGEE. Here the CDR3 reads CASRAGQGHQPQHF. CDR3 DNA sequence: TGTGCCAGCCGCGCGGGACAGGGTCATCAGCCCCAGCATTTT.

In its sample, this clonotype was seen once. A much more abundant neighbour one base away suggests this may be a read error. The V gene is TRBV6-2 or TRBV6-3, the J gene TRBJ1-2, with 12 nucleotides matching TRBD1. This CDR3 spans 17 amino acids. Germline V gene data show CDR1 as MNHEY and CDR2 as SVGEGT. CDR3 loop: CVSSYAPGDRGLYGYAF. The CDR3 DNA sequence: TGTGTCAGCAGTTACGCTCCCGGGGACAGGGGGCTCTATGGCTACGCCTTC.

This clonotype was seen a single time. Possible read error: a much larger clone is one base away. V and J are TRBV11-2 and TRBJ2-1; TRBD1 is a possible D gene (6 bases). Germline V gene sequence: CDR1 SGHAT, CDR2 FQNNGV. This CDR3 has 13 residues. The CDR3, as DNA: TGTGCCAGCAGCCTGAGACAGGTCAATGAGCGGTTCTTC. This sequence encodes CASSLRQVNERFF. Together with reference TRBV11-2 and TRBJ2-1, the CDR3 gives the full variable domain: EAGVAQSPRYKIIEKRQSVAFWCNPISGHATLYWYQQILGQGPKLLIQFQNNGVVDDSQLPKDRFSAERLKGVDSTLKIQPAKLEDSAVYLCASSLRQVNERFFGPGTRLTVL.

This clonotype was counted at least ten times. The chain links TRBV28 to TRBJ2-4, with no clear D. The CDR3 is 16 amino acids. The V and J ends lost 5 bases and 0 bases respectively, with 14 bases between them. Per germline, CDR1 MDHEN and CDR2 SYDVKM. In nucleotides, the CDR3 is TGTGCCAGCAGTCCTGTTGGCGTTTTAGCCAAAAACATTCAGTACTTC. Translated, it gives CASSPVGVLAKNIQYF.

This clonotype was seen repeatedly, ten times or more. The chain combines TRBV3-1 with TRBJ2-5, with 9 bases fitting TRBD2. Germline V lookup: CDR1 LGHDT, CDR2 YNNKEL (reference sequence). V trimming: 0 bases; J trimming: 4 bases; junction bases outside the gene matches: 6. This CDR3 spans 16 amino acids. CDR3 in amino acids: CASSQETGLAGETQYF. The CDR3 nucleotides read TGTGCCAGCAGCCAAGAGACGGGACTAGCAGGAGAGACCCAGTACTTC.

This chain joins TRBV19 and TRBJ1-5, with D unresolved. V was shortened by 3 bases and J by 2 bases, with 11 bases between the two germline ends. Germline V gene sequence: CDR1 LNHDA, CDR2 SQIVND (reference sequence). This CDR3 spans 15 amino acids. CDR3 loop: CASSILGNGNQPQHF. The CDR3 DNA is TGTGCCAGTAGTATTTTGGGGAATGGCAATCAGCCCCAGCATTTT.

This clonotype was seen ten or more times. The V call is TRBV4-1, the J call TRBJ2-3; D is uncertain. CDR3 length: 15 residues. Germline V lookup: CDR1 MGHRA, CDR2 YSYEKL. V shed 0 bases and J shed 3 bases, with 10 bases lying between them. Written as DNA, the CDR3 is TGCGCCAGCAGCCAAGACCCTGCCAAGACAGATACGCAGTATTTT. It encodes CASSQDPAKTDTQYF.

In this sample, this clonotype turned up many times. The chain has TRBV12-3 or TRBV12-4 and TRBJ2-2; 10 bases line up with TRBD2. The CDR3 extends over 16 amino acids. J was trimmed by 6 bases and V by 2 bases; bases with no gene match: 6. The CDR3 reads CASSLIGTSVAGELFF. The CDR3 DNA is TGTGCCAGCAGTTTAATCGGGACTAGCGTTGCCGGGGAGCTGTTTTTT.

This chain uses TRBV7-8 with TRBJ2-7; the D gene is possibly TRBD1 (6 bases). V lost 2 bases to trimming and J lost 4 bases, with 12 bases between them. The CDR3 runs to 14 residues. Germline CDR1 SGHVS, CDR2 FQNEAQ. The CDR3 loop reads CASSLSGARYEQYF. CDR3 coding DNA: TGTGCCAGCAGCTTATCAGGGGCGAGATACGAGCAGTACTTC.

Many counts were recorded for this clonotype. The chain joins TRBV7-8 to TRBJ1-5; no firm D call. The V end was cut by 5 bases, the J end by 4 bases, with 18 bases between. In germline, CDR1 is SGHVS, CDR2 FQNEAQ. There are 16 residues in the CDR3. For the CDR3, the DNA is TGTGCCAGCAGCCCCCGTACTCGGGAGTTTAATCAGCCCCAGCATTTT. Translating gives CASSPRTREFNQPQHF.

This clonotype has at least ten counts. The CDR3 sequence: CASSLTVNYGYTF. CDR3 bases: TGTGCCAGCAGTTTAACAGTTAACTATGGCTACACCTTC. This rearrangement joins TRBV27 to TRBJ1-2, with D unresolved. CDR1 is MNHEY, CDR2 SMNVEV, per germline (reference sequence). The CDR3 spans 13 residues. Trimming took off 2 bases at V and 1 base at J, with 5 bases between the two ends.

This clonotype was seen at least ten times. V gene TRBV18 combines with J gene TRBJ2-1; 8 bases map to TRBD2. V gave up 3 bases and J gave up 5 bases; unmatched junction bases: 9. The CDR3 length is 16 residues. Germline V gene sequence: CDR1 KGHSH, CDR2 LQKENI. In DNA form, the CDR3 reads TGTGCCAGCTCACCTACTCCAGCGGGAGTTAACAATGAGCAGTTCTTC. It encodes CASSPTPAGVNNEQFF.

The sample holds many counts of this clonotype. The J gene is TRBJ2-7, the V gene TRBV20-1, with a weak D call TRBD2 (5 bases). This CDR3 region has 17 residues. V was pared by 4 bases and J by 3 bases, with 25 bases between. Germline V gene sequence: CDR1 DFQATT, CDR2 SNEGSKA (reference sequence). CDR3 DNA: TGCAGTGCTACCCCGGATGGATACAGCGGCCCCTTCTACGAGCAGTACTTC. It is translated as CSATPDGYSGPFYEQYF.

This clonotype was observed at least ten times. The chain carries TRBV5-6 and TRBJ2-7; D perhaps matches TRBD1 (6 bases). The CDR3 is made up of 16 amino acids. V was shortened by 3 bases and J by 5 bases, with 21 bases between the two germline ends. The germline V gene encodes CDR1 SGHDT and CDR2 YYEEEE. The CDR3 DNA follows: TGTGCCAGCAGCTACTTTTACAGGGACCTCCTCCACGAGCAGTACTTC. This sequence encodes CASSYFYRDLLHEQYF. The variable domain in full, completed from reference TRBV5-6 and TRBJ2-7, reads DAGVTQSPTHLIKTRGQQVTLRCSPKSGHDTVSWYQQALGQGPQFIFQYYEEEERQRGNFPDRFSGHQFPNYSSELNVNALLLGDSALYLCASSYFYRDLLHEQYFGPGTRLTVT.

This clonotype was found many times. This sequence joins TRBV29-1 and TRBJ2-2; D is uncertain. The CDR3 covers 11 residues. Per the germline V gene, CDR1 is SQVTM and CDR2 is ANQGSEA. V lost 5 bases, J lost 6 bases, and 7 bases lay in between. The CDR3 nucleotides are TGCAGCGTTAAACATGCCGGGGAGCTGTTTTTT. Its protein is CSVKHAGELFF.

There are many counts of this clonotype. The V call is TRBV18, the J call TRBJ2-7, with D hard to call. V lost 6 bases to trimming and J lost 3 bases, with 18 bases between them. Germline V gene data show CDR1 as KGHSH and CDR2 as LQKENI. CDR3 length: 15 residues. The CDR3 DNA sequence: TGTGCCAGCTCGAACCTACAAGGGTGGGTCTACGAGCAGTACTTC. This translates into CASSNLQGWVYEQYF.

This clonotype showed up many times. CDR3 DNA sequence: TGTGCCAGCAGTTACTCTGGCTCCTACGAGCAGTACTTC. Amino acid sequence: CASSYSGSYEQYF. This chain uses TRBV6-5 with TRBJ2-7, with D unresolved. Per the germline V gene, CDR1 is MNHEY and CDR2 is SVGAGI. Trimming cost V 0 bases and J 0 bases, with 3 bases left between them. This CDR3 has 13 amino acids.

This chain joins TRBV7-9 and TRBJ2-6; 15 positions agree with TRBD2. V dropped 8 bases and J dropped 0; count of bases not matched to a gene: 11. The CDR3 has 20 amino acids. Per the germline V gene, CDR1 is SEHNR and CDR2 is FQNEAQ (reference sequence). CDR3: CASGTSGRPEKTSGANVLTF. CDR3 bases: TGTGCCAGCGGGACTAGCGGGAGGCCTGAAAAAACCTCTGGGGCCAACGTCCTGACTTTC.

This clonotype was seen many times. The chain couples TRBV4-1 to TRBJ2-2; D not resolved. Between the trimmed V and J ends, which lost 4 bases and 6 bases, there was a span of 3 bases. The germline CDR1 and CDR2 sequences are MGHRA and YSYEKL. This CDR3 is 11 amino acids long. CDR3 protein: CASSLSGELFF. CDR3 sequence (DNA): TGCGCCAGCAGCCTGTCCGGGGAGCTGTTTTTT.

The chain joins TRBV19 to TRBJ2-2; TRBD2 might be the D (5 bases). The CDR3 runs to 15 residues. Trimming pared 7 bases from V and 4 bases from J, leaving 16 bases between. CDR1 and CDR2 from the germline V gene are LNHDA and SQIVND (reference sequence). The CDR3 DNA follows: TGTGCCAGTAACAGCGGACGCACCAGCACCGGGGAGCTGTTTTTT. Protein: CASNSGRTSTGELFF.

This clonotype was observed many times. CDR3 loop: CASSLAYNEAFF. The CDR3 DNA follows: TGTGCCAGCAGCTTAGCATATAATGAAGCTTTCTTT. The rearrangement links TRBV11-2 to TRBJ1-1, with D unclear. Per germline, CDR1 SGHAT and CDR2 FQNNGV. V lost 1 base and J 7 bases, leaving 7 bases between the germline ends. The CDR3 extends over 12 amino acids. Based on the CDR3 plus reference TRBV11-2 and TRBJ1-1, the full variable domain is EAGVAQSPRYKIIEKRQSVAFWCNPISGHATLYWYQQILGQGPKLLIQFQNNGVVDDSQLPKDRFSAERLKGVDSTLKIQPAKLEDSAVYLCASSLAYNEAFFGQGTRLTVV.